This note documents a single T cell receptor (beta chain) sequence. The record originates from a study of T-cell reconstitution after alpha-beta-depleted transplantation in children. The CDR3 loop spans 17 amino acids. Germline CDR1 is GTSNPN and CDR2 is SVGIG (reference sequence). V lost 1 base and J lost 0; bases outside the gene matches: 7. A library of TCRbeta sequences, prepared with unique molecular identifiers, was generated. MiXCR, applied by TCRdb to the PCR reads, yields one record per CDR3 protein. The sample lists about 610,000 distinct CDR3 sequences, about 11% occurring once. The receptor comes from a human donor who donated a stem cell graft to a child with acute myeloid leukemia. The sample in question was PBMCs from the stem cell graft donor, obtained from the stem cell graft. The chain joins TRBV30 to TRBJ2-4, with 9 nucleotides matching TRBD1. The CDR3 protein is CAWSGRDRALAKNIQYF. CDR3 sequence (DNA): TGTGCCTGGAGTGGGCGGGACAGGGCTTTAGCCAAAAACATTCAGTACTTC.